This entry describes one TCR beta chain. One Seattle source followed patients from active infection through their disease course. The length of the CDR3 is 16 residues. CDR1 and CDR2 (germline): SGHRS, YFSETQ. V lost 0 bases and J lost 7; bases outside the gene matches: 7. The data originate from a study of blood T cell repertoires in COVID-19. Study in general: Donors in the United States, Italy and Spain gave samples during acute or convalescent COVID-19. Sources were T cells, B-cell-depleted T cells, or PBMCs; the material itself was cDNA or gDNA.

Using immunoSEQ multiplex PCR, the repertoire was profiled, and TCRdb retains in-frame clones only, with some absent. This sample yields around 320,000 clones, of which 89% are seen a single time; roughly 11% belongs to the top ten. V is TRBV5-1 and J is TRBJ2-2; 9 positions agree with TRBD1. The sample comprised peripheral blood. The source is a woman aged 30 to 39 with COVID-19, enrolled during active disease. The CDR3 DNA reads TGCGCCAGCAGCTTGGAGGGACAGGGATTAGGCGGGGAGCTGTTTTTT. As protein: CASSLEGQGLGGELFF.